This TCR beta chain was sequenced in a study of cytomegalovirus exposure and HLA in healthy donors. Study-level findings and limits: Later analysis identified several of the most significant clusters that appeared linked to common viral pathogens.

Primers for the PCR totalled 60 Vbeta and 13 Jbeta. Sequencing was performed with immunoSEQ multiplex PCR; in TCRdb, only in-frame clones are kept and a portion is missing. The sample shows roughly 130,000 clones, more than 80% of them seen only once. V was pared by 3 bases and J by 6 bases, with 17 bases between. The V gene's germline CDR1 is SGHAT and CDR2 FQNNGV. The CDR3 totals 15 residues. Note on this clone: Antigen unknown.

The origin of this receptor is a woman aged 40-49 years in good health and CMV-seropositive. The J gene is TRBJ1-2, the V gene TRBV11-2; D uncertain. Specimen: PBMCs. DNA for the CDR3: TGTGCCAGCAGCTTTTTGCCCACTCGGGTGGATGGCTACACCTTC. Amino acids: CASSFLPTRVDGYTF.